Reported below is one TCR beta chain. Its antigen is not known. CDR1 is SGHRS, CDR2 YFSETQ, per germline. The V end lost 2 bases, the J end lost 0 bases, and 8 bases lay between the germline ends. CDR3 size: 14 residues. In the PCR, 60 Vbeta and 13 Jbeta primers were used. The table came from immunoSEQ multiplex PCR; TCRdb's copy has only in-frame clones and leaves some out. This sample carries about 200,000 clones, approximately 80% of them seen once, and the ten largest clones take around 1.7%. This specimen comes from a study of cytomegalovirus exposure and HLA in healthy donors. Background on the study: Early released data had roughly 81 million unique TCRs, all coming from HLA-typed donors. Findings and caveats of the study: In a later analysis, at a false discovery rate of 0.05, approximately 16,000 TCR beta sequences matched HLA alleles. 150 or so TCR beta chains were listed as cytomegalovirus-associated. The sole available immune exposure information was CMV serostatus.

The receptor's source is a man in his forties or fifties in good health and CMV-seronegative. The sample taken for sequencing was PBMCs. The chain combines TRBV5-1 with TRBJ2-5; D possibly corresponds to TRBD2 (6 bases). CDR3 loop: CASSLKRDQETQYF. CDR3 coding DNA: TGCGCCAGCAGCTTAAAGCGGGACCAAGAGACCCAGTACTTC.